This entry is about one TCR beta chain. Its antigen specificity is not known. It has no much larger one-base neighbor in the sample; base qualities were not kept. The sample originates from a study of PD-L1 blockade in urothelial cancer (TCRdb year 2017). Describing the broader study: Therapy was started in the mid-2010s for all patients, and atezolizumab 1,200 mg was administered intravenously every 3 weeks. Twenty-five of 29 patients were identified as males with urothelial cancer of bladder origin, and a prior smoking history was reported by 18 of 29 patients. An ECOG performance status of 0 or 1 was recorded for the patients, and 0 to 3 prior chemotherapy regimens had been received by the patients. Blood samples were analyzed at 3 weeks after treatment start (second dose) and at 6 weeks after treatment start. Blood samples yielded a median of roughly 150,000 T cells and around 80,000 unique TCRs, with median clonality approximately 0.08. The study, an exploratory multi-omic analysis, examined somatic, immune and clinical correlates of response to PD-L1 blockade with atezolizumab in urothelial cancer. Pretreatment tumor samples, along with matched peripheral blood serially collected before and after atezolizumab treatment, were subjected to TCR sequencing. Durable clinical benefit was defined as progression-free survival longer than 6 months, and TCR features were also tested against progression-free and overall survival. In the same patients, whole exome sequencing and RNA sequencing of pretreatment tumors were performed in addition to TCR sequencing. Durable clinical benefit was achieved by nine patients and was not achieved by 20 patients. Pretreatment blood TCR-seq was available for 27 to 30 patients, at least one posttreatment blood collection was obtained for some 25 patients, and tumor TCR-seq was available for some 25 patients. Findings and caveats that apply to the study as a whole: At 3 weeks after the start of treatment, tumor-associated TCR clones in peripheral blood had expanded more in patients with durable benefit (n of about 20, p = 0.022). Because of the small sample size (n ≈ 30) and the many exploratory analyses performed, the results are intended to be regarded as hypothesis-generating. Improved progression-free and overall survival was associated with having pretreatment peripheral blood TCR clonality below the median.

The time point label here, explained by the study, means: pretreatment peripheral blood. The cohort included 25 to 30 patients with locally advanced or metastatic urothelial carcinoma who were treated at Memorial Sloan Kettering on a trial protocol. Peripheral blood mononuclear cells were collected pretreatment and during treatment, at between 1 and 8 total time points per patient. The Qiagen DNeasy Blood extraction kit was used to purify genomic DNA from total PBMCs and tumor samples. PBMCs were collected pretreatment and during treatment, and were isolated and stored as previously described. The CDR1 and CDR2 encoded by the germline V gene are MGHDK and SYGVNS. Between the V and J ends, shortened by 4 bases and 5 bases respectively, the junction contains 5 bases. From cysteine to phenylalanine, the CDR3 is 12 amino acids long. Solely the CDR3 DNA is kept, with 36 bases framed from the first base.

Each PCR received spiked-in synthetic TCR analog templates so that absolute template abundance could be estimated from read counts. The immunoSEQ assay was used to amplify TCRbeta CDR3 regions from genomic DNA with bias-controlled V and J gene primers. Sequencing of rearranged TCRbeta segments was performed at approximately 20X coverage. Turning to the authors' computational methods: Clustering was used to correct sequencing errors, and CDR3s were annotated against IMGT to assign V, D and J genes. Downstream analyses used only productive TCRbeta rearrangements and left out out-of-frame or stop-codon sequences. Clonality was calculated as one minus the Shannon entropy normalized by the log of the number of unique productive sequences. Fisher's exact test with Benjamini-Hochberg correction, using a cutoff of adjusted p below 0.01, was how clones that differed between time points or between blood and tumor were identified. The source is immuneACCESS, and TCRdb retained only in-frame sequences with V and J called. Part of the clones is not carried over; for the studies checked, unresolved V genes explain less than half of this, and the remainder is unexplained. V and J calls and clone size follow that table, whereas D and trimming were derived from the DNA. The sample records some 53,000 clones, around 72% of which are singletons. Approximately 4.3% of the sample is taken by the ten largest.

The sample in question was PBMCs, obtained around atezolizumab (anti-PD-L1) treatment. The rearrangement combines TRBV25-1 with TRBJ2-2; too little of a D gene remains to name it. This TCR was sampled from a man aged 65-85 years with urothelial cancer. The nucleotide sequence reads as follows: TGTGCCAGCAGTGCCCTAACCGGGGAGCTGTTTTTT. This encodes CASSALTGELFF. Here the CDR3 is joined to the reference TRBV25-1 and TRBJ2-2 genes, and the full variable domain is: EADIYQTPRYLVIGTGKKITLECSQTMGHDKMYWYQQDPGMELHLIHYSYGVNSTEKGDLSSESTVSRIRTEHFPLTLESARPSHTSQYLCASSALTGELFFGEGSRLTVL.